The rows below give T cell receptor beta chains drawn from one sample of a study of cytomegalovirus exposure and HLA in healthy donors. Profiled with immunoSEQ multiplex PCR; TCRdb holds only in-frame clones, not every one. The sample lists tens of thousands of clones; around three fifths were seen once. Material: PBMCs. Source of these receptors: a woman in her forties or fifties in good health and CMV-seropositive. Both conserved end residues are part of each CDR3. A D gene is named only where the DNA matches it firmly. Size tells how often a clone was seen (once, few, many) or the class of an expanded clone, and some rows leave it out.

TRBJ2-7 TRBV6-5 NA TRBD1 TGTGCCAGCAGTCACAGGGGCGCCGAGCAGTACTTC CASSHRGAEQYF
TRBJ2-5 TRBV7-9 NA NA TGTGCCAGCAGCGCTGACAGGCACCAAGAGACCCAGTACTTC CASSADRHQETQYF
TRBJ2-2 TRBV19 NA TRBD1 TGTGCCAGTAGAAATCAAGCAGGGGGCCGCGGGGAGCTGTTTTTT CASRNQAGGRGELFF
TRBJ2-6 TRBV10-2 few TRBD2 TGCGCCAGCAGGGATAGCGGGGGCATCGGTGGGGCCAACGTCCTGACTTTC CASRDSGGIGGANVLTF
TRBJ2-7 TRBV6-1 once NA TGTGCCAGCAGTGAAGGCAGACAGTCCTACGAGCAGTACTTC CASSEGRQSYEQYF
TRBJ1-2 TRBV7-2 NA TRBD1 TGTGCCAGCAGCTTATCGGGTGGGGACAGCTATGGCTACACCTTC CASSLSGGDSYGYTF
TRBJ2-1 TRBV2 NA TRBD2 TGTGCCAGCAGTGAAGTGGGGGGACTAGCGGTTTCCTACAATGAGCAGTTCTTC CASSEVGGLAVSYNEQFF
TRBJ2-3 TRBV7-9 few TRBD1 TGTGCCAGCAGCTTAGTTACAGGGGGCGAAGGAAATACGCAGTATTTT CASSLVTGGEGNTQYF
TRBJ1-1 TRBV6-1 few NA TGTGCCAGCAGACAGAAGAACACTGAAGCTTTCTTT CASRQKNTEAFF
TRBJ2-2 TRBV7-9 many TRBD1 TGTGCCAGCAGCTCAGGGACAGGGGCCGGGGAGCTGTTTTTT CASSSGTGAGELFF
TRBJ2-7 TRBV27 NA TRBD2 TGTGCCAGCAGTATAATAGCGGGGGGAACCTACGAGCAGTACTTC CASSIIAGGTYEQYF
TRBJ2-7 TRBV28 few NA TGTGCCAGCAGTTCCTATAGCTCCTACGAGCAGTACTTC CASSSYSSYEQYF
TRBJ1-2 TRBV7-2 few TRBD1 TGTGCCAGCAGCTTAGTGGAAGACAGGGGATTCCGGGGCTACACCTTC CASSLVEDRGFRGYTF
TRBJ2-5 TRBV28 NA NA TGTGCCAGCAGAACAGGGAAATTTGGGGGGGAGGAGACCCAGTACTTC CASRTGKFGGEETQYF
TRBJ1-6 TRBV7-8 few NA TGTGCCAGCAGCCCGGACAGTTCACCCCTCCACTTT CASSPDSSPLHF
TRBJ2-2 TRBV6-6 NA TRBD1 TGTGCCACGGGACAGCAGAACACCGGGGAGCTGTTTTTT CATGQQNTGELFF
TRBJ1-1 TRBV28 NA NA TGTGCCAGCAGTTTTTCGGGGGGTGGCACTGAAGCTTTCTTT CASSFSGGGTEAFF
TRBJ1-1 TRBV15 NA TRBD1 TGTGCCACCAGCCGCACCGGGACAGGGAACGGGAAGACTGAAGCTTTCTTT CATSRTGTGNGKTEAFF
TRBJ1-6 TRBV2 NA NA TGTGCCAGCACCTACTGGGGAAGCGGGTCACCCCTCCACTTT CASTYWGSGSPLHF
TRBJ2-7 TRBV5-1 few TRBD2 TGCGCCAGCAGCAAAGGAGCGGGGGGAGAGGGCTACGAGCAGTACTTC CASSKGAGGEGYEQYF
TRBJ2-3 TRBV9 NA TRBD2 TGTGCCAGCAGCGTCGGCGGGGGGGTAAGCACAGATACGCAGTATTTT CASSVGGGVSTDTQYF
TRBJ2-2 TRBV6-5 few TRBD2 TGTGCCAGCAGCCGGGGGGGCCGGGACACCGGGGAGCTGTTTTTT CASSRGGRDTGELFF
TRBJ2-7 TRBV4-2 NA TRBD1 TGTGCCAGCAGCCAACTTGGACAGGCAGACTACGAGCAGTACTTC CASSQLGQADYEQYF
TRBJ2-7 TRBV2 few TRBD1 TGTGCCAGCACAAAGGGACAGGCGAGCTCCTACGAGCAGTACTTC CASTKGQASSYEQYF
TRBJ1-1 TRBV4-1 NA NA TGCGCCAGCAGCCAAGATCTTGGCAGGGGCACTGAAGCTTTCTTT CASSQDLGRGTEAFF
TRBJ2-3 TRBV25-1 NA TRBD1 TGTGCCAGCAGTATAGGGGGCCGCACAGATACGCAGTATTTT CASSIGGRTDTQYF
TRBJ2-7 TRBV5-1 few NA TGCGCCAGCAGCTTTCCAGACTCCTACGAGCAGTACTTC CASSFPDSYEQYF
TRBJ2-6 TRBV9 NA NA TGTGCCAGCAGCCTATCTAGGGAGGACAACGTCCTGACTTTC CASSLSREDNVLTF
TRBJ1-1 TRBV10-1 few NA TGCGCCAGCGCCGAAAGCTTCTCGGACACTGAAGCTTTCTTT CASAESFSDTEAFF
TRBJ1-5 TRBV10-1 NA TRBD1 TGCGCCAGCAGGGACAGGGGCGATTATCGGCCCCAGCATTTT CASRDRGDYRPQHF
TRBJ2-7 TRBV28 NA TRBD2 TGTGCCAGCAGTTTGAGCGGGACCGGGTACGAGCAGTACTTC CASSLSGTGYEQYF
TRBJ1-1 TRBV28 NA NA TGTGCCAGCAGTCCTCAAGGACAATCCTGGCGAGCTTTCTTT CASSPQGQSWRAFF
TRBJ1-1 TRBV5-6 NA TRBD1 TGTGCCAGCAGCGGACAGGGGCCCCAGAACACTGAAGCTTTCTTT CASSGQGPQNTEAFF
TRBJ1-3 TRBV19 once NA TGTGCCAGTAGTATCGGGGGGTCCATCTCTGGAAACACCATATATTTT CASSIGGSISGNTIYF
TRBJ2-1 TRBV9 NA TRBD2 TGTGCCAGCAGCAAAGGACTAGCGGGGGGGTCCTACAATGAGCAGTTCTTC CASSKGLAGGSYNEQFF
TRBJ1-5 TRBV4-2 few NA TGTGCCAGCAGCCCCACCTCTTCGGGGGGCAATCAGCCCCAGCATTTT CASSPTSSGGNQPQHF